This is a list of T cell receptor beta chains from one sample in a study of cytotoxic CD8 clonotypes in ibrutinib-treated CLL. Method: immunoSEQ multiplex PCR; TCRdb's copy keeps in-frame clones and lacks some. The sample holds 250,000 to 350,000 clones, approximately 76% seen once. The sample was PBMCs, taken at disease progression, from a patient treated with ibrutinib. The source of these receptors is a human donor with chronic lymphocytic leukemia. Both conserved end residues are part of each CDR3. A D gene is named only where the DNA matches it firmly. The size field is filled for only some rows; it gives once, few, many or a size class.

size | D | J | V | DNA | CDR3
NA | NA | TRBJ2-7 | TRBV13 | TGTGCCAGCAGTCCGCGCCAAACGGGGCACTACGAGCAGTACTTC | CASSPRQTGHYEQYF
NA | TRBD2 | TRBJ2-1 | TRBV28 | TGTGCCAGCAGCACCCAGAGAGGACTAGCGGCCTACAATGAGCAGTTCTTC | CASSTQRGLAAYNEQFF
NA | NA | TRBJ2-7 | TRBV5-8 | TGTGCCAGCAGCTCGAGGGCAGGGATCCCCTACGAGCAGTACTTC | CASSSRAGIPYEQYF
NA | TRBD1 | TRBJ2-7 | TRBV5-6 | TGTGCCAGCAGCCAAGCCCCCGGGACAGGCTACGAGCAGTACTTC | CASSQAPGTGYEQYF
once | TRBD1 | TRBJ2-5 | TRBV6-1 | TGTGCCAGCTCGAGACTACCAGACAGGGAACAGACCCAGTACTTC | CASSRLPDREQTQYF
NA | NA | TRBJ2-6 | TRBV18 | TGTGCCAGCTCACCATTAGGGACGGGGGCCAACGTCCTGACTTTC | CASSPLGTGANVLTF
NA | TRBD1 | TRBJ1-2 | TRBV18 | TGTGCCAGCTCACCAAGAGGCCAGACAGGGGGTTATGGCTACACCTTC | CASSPRGQTGGYGYTF
NA | TRBD2 | TRBJ2-1 | TRBV10-3 | TGTGCCATCAGTGATAGCCTAGCGGGAGTCTGGGATGAGCAGTTCTTC | CAISDSLAGVWDEQFF
few | NA | TRBJ1-2 | TRBV4-1 | TGCGCCAGCAGCCAAGGGACCCTTTATGGCTACACCTTC | CASSQGTLYGYTF
once | TRBD2 | TRBJ2-3 | TRBV19 | TGTGCCAGTAGTATGACCCTACTAGCGGGAGGGCCGAGCACAGATACGCAGTATTTT | CASSMTLLAGGPSTDTQYF
NA | NA | TRBJ2-6 | TRBV5-6 | TGTGCTAGCAGCTTGAAAGGCTTCTCTGGGGCCAACGTCCTGACTTTC | CASSLKGFSGANVLTF
NA | NA | TRBJ1-6 | TRBV5-6 | TGTGCCAGCAGCTTGTCCGGGAGCTCCTATAATTCACCCCTCCACTTT | CASSLSGSSYNSPLHF
NA | NA | TRBJ2-7 | TRBV4-1 | TGCGCCAGCAGCCACGGTGGGGGGCGGTTCTTATACGAGCAGTACTTC | CASSHGGGRFLYEQYF
NA | NA | TRBJ2-7 | TRBV28 | TGTGCCAGCAGTCCCGGAGTAGGCGAGCAGTACTTC | CASSPGVGEQYF
NA | NA | TRBJ1-5 | TRBV6-5 | TGTGCCAGCAGGTCCTTGTCGGGACAGCCCCAGCATTTT | CASRSLSGQPQHF
once | TRBD1 | TRBJ2-1 | TRBV27 | TGTGCCAGCAGGGGACAGGGGTGGAATGAGCAGTTCTTC | CASRGQGWNEQFF
NA | NA | TRBJ1-1 | TRBV6-1 | TGTGCCAGCTGCAACATGAACACTGAAGCTTTCTTT | CASCNMNTEAFF
NA | TRBD1 | TRBJ1-4 | TRBV25-1 | TGTGCCAGCAGTGAATATCAGGGGGGAAAACTGTTTTTT | CASSEYQGGKLFF
NA | NA | TRBJ2-3 | TRBV5-4 | TGTGCCAGCAGCTCGCTCTCGCCGGGGAATACGCAGTATTTT | CASSSLSPGNTQYF
NA | NA | TRBJ2-5 | TRBV12-2 | TGTGCAAGTCGCCCCCGGCGGGAGGGCCGGACCCAGTACTTC | CASRPRREGRTQYF
NA | NA | TRBJ2-1 | TRBV6-4 | TGTGCCAGCAGTGAAGACTATCTCTACAATGAGCAGTTCTTC | CASSEDYLYNEQFF
few | NA | TRBJ2-1 | TRBV11-3 | TGTGCCAGCAGCTTGAAAGATGAGCAGTTCTTC | CASSLKDEQFF
NA | TRBD1 | TRBJ2-5 | TRBV2 | TGTGCCAGCAGCAGACAGGGGGCGGTACGAGAGACCCAGTACTTC | CASSRQGAVRETQYF
NA | TRBD1 | TRBJ2-1 | TRBV7-9 | TGTGCCAGCGCTCGGGGCCAGGGGGCTGAGGAGCAGTTCTTC | CASARGQGAEEQFF
NA | TRBD2 | TRBJ2-1 | TRBV7-2 | TGTGCCAGCAGCTCCCGACTAGCGGGAGACAATGAGCAGTTCTTC | CASSSRLAGDNEQFF
few | NA | TRBJ1-2 | TRBV19 | TGTGCCAGTAGTATAGTCTCACAGGGCTTCTATGGCTACACCTTC | CASSIVSQGFYGYTF
NA | TRBD2 | TRBJ2-5 | TRBV7-8 | TGTGCCAGCAGCCTCGGACTAGCGGGGGGGCCCGAGACCCAGTACTTC | CASSLGLAGGPETQYF
NA | NA | TRBJ1-5 | TRBV7-9 | TGTGCCAGCGGTTTTGGGGGGGATCATAGCAATCAGCCCCAGCATTTT | CASGFGGDHSNQPQHF
NA | TRBD1 | TRBJ1-2 | TRBV5-6 | TGTGCCAGCAGCTTGTCCCCAGGGGGCGGTTATGGCTACACCTTC | CASSLSPGGGYGYTF
NA | NA | TRBJ2-2 | TRBV7-2 | TGTGCCAGCAGCCGCCGGGGCGCCGGGGAGCTGTTTTTT | CASSRRGAGELFF
NA | NA | TRBJ1-1 | TRBV25-1 | TGTGCCAGCAGTGACAGGGGAGCGAACACTGAAGCTTTCTTT | CASSDRGANTEAFF
NA | TRBD1 | TRBJ2-7 | TRBV5-1 | TGCGCCAGCAGCTTTGACAGGGGTCTCTACGAGCAGTACTTC | CASSFDRGLYEQYF
few | TRBD1 | TRBJ1-2 | TRBV6-5 | TGTGCCAGCAGTTACGGGGGACAGCTCCGTGGCTACACCTTC | CASSYGGQLRGYTF